This TCR beta chain emerged from a study of graft-versus-host responses after intestinal transplantation. Study in general: Recipients across the board were started on anti-thymocyte globulin induction, then kept on tacrolimus and steroids for about 3 years. Study findings and constraints: Patients with graft-donor T cell macrochimerism had high graft-versus-host to host-versus-graft clonal ratios in allografts. Marrow from the recipient contained GvH clones, some of which had appeared first in ileum or blood.

The germline gives CDR1 SGHRS, CDR2 YFSETQ. This CDR3 is 13 amino acids long. The V end lost 4 bases, the J end lost 3 bases, and 10 bases lay between the germline ends. TCRdb's table, derived via immunoSEQ multiplex PCR, lists solely in-frame clones and lacks some. The data show about 130,000 clones, around nine tenths seen once. A note on this clone: Its antigen is currently unknown.

Sequences were derived from unstimulated CD4+ T cells sorted from spleen or lymph node cells, sampled before intestinal transplant. The V call is TRBV5-1, the J call TRBJ1-1; maybe TRBD1 (6 bases). The origin of this receptor is a human donor who received an intestinal transplant. CDR3 in amino acids: CASSPRGDTEAFF. The CDR3 DNA reads TGCGCCAGCAGCCCGAGGGGGGACACTGAAGCTTTCTTT. Filled out from reference TRBV5-1 and TRBJ1-1, the complete variable domain reads KAGVTQTPRYLIKTRGQQVTLSCSPISGHRSVSWYQQTPGQGLQFLFEYFSETQRNKGNFPGRFSGRQFSNSRSEMNVSTLELGDSALYLCASSPRGDTEAFFGQGTRLTVV.